Listed below are T cell receptor beta chains from one sample, sequenced in a study of cytomegalovirus exposure and HLA in healthy donors. Some clones are missing from TCRdb's copy, which holds only in-frame ones; the method was immunoSEQ multiplex PCR. Seen here are about 110,000 clones, approximately 70% observed once, and the top ten hold roughly a tenth. Sample: PBMCs. These receptors were collected from a man aged 40-49 years in good health and CMV-seropositive. Each CDR3 is given with its conserved first and last residue. D genes are given only for firm matches. Size values are once, few and many counts, or a class for expanded clones, and some rows have none.

. | . | TRBJ2-3 | TRBV10-3 | CAISEGRWRDPTDTQYF | TGTGCCATCAGTGAGGGTAGGTGGCGGGACCCTACAGATACGCAGTATTTT
. | TRBD2 | TRBJ2-5 | TRBV30 | CAWNRGLAGGPETQYF | TGTGCCTGGAACCGGGGACTAGCGGGAGGGCCGGAGACCCAGTACTTC
few | TRBD2 | TRBJ2-3 | TRBV7-2 | CASTGGSPDTQYF | TGTGCCAGCACGGGGGGGAGCCCAGATACGCAGTATTTT
. | TRBD2 | TRBJ2-1 | TRBV7-9 | CASSLAGASGSRNEQFF | TGTGCCAGCAGCTTAGCCGGGGCTAGCGGGAGTAGGAATGAGCAGTTCTTC
few | . | TRBJ1-3 | TRBV4-1 | CASSHAPAGGGNTIYF | TGCGCCAGCAGCCACGCCCCGGCGGGGGGTGGAAACACCATATATTTT
. | TRBD2 | TRBJ2-1 | TRBV9 | CASSGRARTSGQNEQFF | TGTGCCAGCAGCGGGAGAGCAAGGACTAGCGGTCAGAATGAGCAGTTCTTC
. | . | TRBJ2-3 | TRBV6-1 | CASSEVVVADTQYF | TGTGCCAGCAGTGAAGTAGTAGTGGCAGATACGCAGTATTTT
few | . | TRBJ1-2 | TRBV4-1 | CASSQDQVGYGYTF | TGCGCCAGCAGCCAAGACCAGGTCGGCTATGGCTACACCTTC
once | TRBD2 | TRBJ2-7 | TRBV27 | CASRPAGVFYEQYF | TGTGCCAGCAGACCAGCGGGAGTATTTTACGAGCAGTACTTC
. | TRBD2 | TRBJ2-7 | TRBV11-2 | CASSLGTSGSSYEQYF | TGTGCCAGCAGCTTAGGGACTAGCGGGAGCTCCTACGAGCAGTACTTC
large | TRBD2 | TRBJ2-1 | TRBV7-9 | CASEPSGKGNNEQFF | TGTGCCAGCGAACCTAGCGGTAAGGGGAACAATGAGCAGTTCTTC
. | . | TRBJ1-1 | TRBV9 | CASSALMNTEAFF | TGTGCCAGCAGCGCCCTAATGAACACTGAAGCTTTCTTT
. | . | TRBJ2-2 | TRBV15 | CATSTAAGRNTGELFF | TGTGCCACCAGTACCGCGGCAGGGCGGAACACCGGGGAGCTGTTTTTT
few | . | TRBJ1-2 | TRBV29-1 | CSVLAQGHYGYTF | TGCAGCGTCCTCGCACAGGGCCACTATGGCTACACCTTC
. | . | TRBJ1-1 | TRBV5-1 | CASSLDSGTEAFF | TGCGCCAGCAGCTTGGACAGTGGAACTGAAGCTTTCTTT
. | TRBD1 | TRBJ1-5 | TRBV7-2 | CASSLAGTENQPQHF | TGTGCCAGCAGCTTAGCCGGGACAGAAAATCAGCCCCAGCATTTT
. | . | TRBJ2-3 | TRBV4-3 | CASSRGQSRTDTQYF | TGCGCCAGCAGCCGTGGACAGAGCCGCACAGATACGCAGTATTTT